The 26 T cell receptor beta chains below come from one sample, sequenced in a study of T cell responses to AZD1222 COVID-19 vaccine. Clones were read by immunoSEQ multiplex PCR, and TCRdb kept only the in-frame ones, dropping some. The sample has about 100,000 clones, roughly 90% seen once; the top ten hold more than 15%. The source material was peripheral blood, sampled on day 0 of AZD1222 vaccination. These TCRs come from an adult in good health.

This rearrangement joins TRBV28 to TRBJ1-6; a weak D match, TRBD1 (6 bases). The CDR3 has 17 amino acids. Germline assignment: CDR1 MDHEN and CDR2 SYDVKM. Trimming left V 7 bases short and J 7 bases short, with 23 bases between. For the CDR3, the DNA is TGTGCCAGCACCTCGGATCAGACGGGAACAGGGAATTCACCCCTCCACTTT. The encoded protein is CASTSDQTGTGNSPLHF.

This clone has just a few counts. The rearrangement links TRBV7-2 to TRBJ2-3, with D unresolved. Trimming cost V 0 bases and J 3 bases, with 7 bases left between them. Germline CDR1 SGHTA, CDR2 FQGNSA. There are 14 residues in the CDR3. The CDR3 spells CASSLAVWTDTQYF. CDR3 DNA: TGTGCCAGCAGCTTAGCCGTCTGGACAGATACGCAGTATTTT.

The chain couples TRBV6-2 or TRBV6-3 to TRBJ1-5; weak D call: TRBD1 (6 bases). Germline values: CDR1 MNHEY, CDR2 SVGEGT. The CDR3 runs to 15 residues. V was pared by 3 bases and J by 0 bases, with 9 bases between. The CDR3 nucleotides are TGTGCCAGCAGTTATGGGACACTTAGCAATCAGCCCCAGCATTTT. This encodes CASSYGTLSNQPQHF.

This chain connects TRBV28 to TRBJ1-3, with 7 bases identical to TRBD1. The CDR3 totals 15 residues. From germline, CDR1 is MDHEN and CDR2 SYDVKM. V lost 4 bases to trimming and J lost 4 bases; unmatched junction nucleotides: 7. The CDR3 coding sequence is TGTGCCAGCAGTTCGGCTCACAGGGGAGGAAACACCATATATTTT. It translates to CASSSAHRGGNTIYF.

This chain uses TRBV14 with TRBJ2-3, with a possible D match to TRBD1 (5 bases). V was cut by 2 bases and J by 1 base, with 10 bases left in between. Germline V gene lookup returns CDR1 SGHDN and CDR2 FVKESK. This CDR3 spans 15 amino acids. The CDR3 DNA follows: TGTGCCAGCAGCCAATTGTTAGGGGGCACAGATACGCAGTATTTT. Amino acids: CASSQLLGGTDTQYF.

By sample share, this clone is medium-sized (0.01 to 0.1%). The chain joins TRBV6-5 to TRBJ1-4; TRBD1 is a possible D gene (5 bases). The CDR3 length is 15 residues. V was pared by 6 bases and J by 8 bases, with 19 bases between. CDR1 and CDR2 (germline): MNHEY, SVGAGI. CDR3 amino acids: CASSPVSGYGEKLFF. The DNA of the CDR3 is TGTGCCAGCAGCCCCGTTTCAGGGTATGGGGAAAAACTGTTTTTT.

J is TRBJ2-5 and V is TRBV7-7, with D possibly matching TRBD2 (5 bases). CDR1 is SSHAT and CDR2 is FNYEAQ in the germline V gene (reference sequence). V was clipped by 3 bases and J by 4 bases, with 12 bases between them. This CDR3 is built from 14 residues. CDR3 loop: CASSFTRAGETQYF. The CDR3 DNA reads as TGTGCCAGCAGCTTTACACGGGCGGGAGAGACCCAGTACTTC.

This chain links TRBV7-6 with TRBJ2-1; TRBD1 aligns across 8 bases. Per germline, CDR1 SGHVS and CDR2 FNYEAQ. The CDR3 is made up of 17 amino acids. The V and J ends lost 1 base and 7 bases, in that order; junction bases with no gene match: 12. CDR3 residues: CASSLGASGGGRNEQFF. Here the CDR3 DNA reads TGTGCCAGCAGCTTAGGAGCGTCAGGGGGCGGTAGGAATGAGCAGTTCTTC.

The chain has TRBV11-2 and TRBJ1-2; weak D call: TRBD1 (5 bases). Trimming cost V 1 base and J 4 bases, with 10 bases left between them. This CDR3 contains 14 residues. Per germline, CDR1 SGHAT and CDR2 FQNNGV. CDR3 loop: CASSLATGAYGYTF. CDR3 DNA: TGTGCCAGCAGCTTAGCAACAGGAGCCTATGGCTACACCTTC.

CDR3 protein: CASGLGTGYEQYF. The CDR3 region has the DNA TGTGCTAGTGGTTTGGGGACAGGCTACGAGCAGTACTTC. The chain employs TRBV12-5 and TRBJ2-7; 7 positions agree with TRBD1. This CDR3 comprises 13 residues. V lost 1 base to trimming and J lost 3 bases; unmatched junction nucleotides: 0. CDR1 and CDR2 (germline): LGHNT, FRNRAP. Supplemented by reference TRBV12-5 and TRBJ2-7, the full variable domain reads DARVTQTPRHKVTEMGQEVTMRCQPILGHNTVFWYRQTMMQGLELLAYFRNRAPLDDSGMPKDRFSAEMPDATLATLKIQPSEPRDSAVYFCASGLGTGYEQYFGPGTRLTVT.

This chain uses TRBV5-1 with TRBJ1-3; D not resolved. CDR3 length: 16 amino acids. V lost 2 bases, J lost 0 bases, and 12 bases lay in between. Germline lookup yields CDR1 SGHRS and CDR2 YFSETQ. The CDR3 spells CASSFWPGASGNTIYF. The CDR3 DNA reads as TGCGCCAGCAGCTTCTGGCCAGGAGCCTCTGGAAACACCATATATTTT.

This clone is judged medium-sized (0.01 to 0.1%). The CDR3 DNA is TGTGCCAGCAGCCCAGGACTAGCGGGAGGGCTTGACAATGAGCAGTTCTTC. Residues: CASSPGLAGGLDNEQFF. The chain recombines TRBV9 with TRBJ2-1; 15 bases are a match to TRBD2. V gave up 4 bases and J gave up 5 bases; unmatched junction bases: 7. Germline V gives CDR1 SGDLS, CDR2 YYNGEE. This CDR3 is built from 17 residues.

This rearrangement joins TRBV5-1 to TRBJ2-7; 9 bases map to TRBD2. Trimming at V came to 6 bases and at J to 2 bases, leaving 6 bases not matched to a gene. Germline CDR1 SGHRS, CDR2 YFSETQ. This CDR3 region has 14 residues. The CDR3 spells CASTSGTFAYEQYF. In nucleotides, the CDR3 is TGCGCCAGCACTAGCGGGACGTTCGCCTACGAGCAGTACTTC.

V is TRBV28 and J is TRBJ2-7, with 11 bases lining up with TRBD1. This CDR3 contains 16 residues. V shed 5 bases, J shed 4 bases, and the junction held 10 bases outside the gene matches. CDR1 is MDHEN, CDR2 SYDVKM, per germline. CDR3: CASSLIHRDRGYEQYF. The CDR3 nucleotides read TGTGCCAGCAGTCTAATTCACCGGGACAGGGGGTACGAGCAGTACTTC.

The chain links TRBV4-1 to TRBJ2-7, with 12 bases aligning to TRBD2. The J segment lost 5 bases and the V segment lost 2 bases, leaving 10 bases of the junction unmatched. The germline CDR1 and CDR2 sequences are MGHRA and YSYEKL. CDR3 length: 17 amino acids. In DNA form, the CDR3 reads TGCGCCAGCAGCCAAATCGGGCTAGCGGGAGGGAAAAACGAGCAGTACTTC. This translates into CASSQIGLAGGKNEQYF.

V usage is TRBV6-1 and J usage is TRBJ1-5; no clear D gene. The germline gives CDR1 MNHNS, CDR2 SASEGT. V gave up 2 bases and J gave up 7 bases, with 12 bases separating them. The CDR3 runs 14 residues. The CDR3 nucleotides read TGTGCCAGCAGTGAATCGGGTACGGGCCAGCCCCAGCATTTT. It translates to CASSESGTGQPQHF.

The chain recombines TRBV2 with TRBJ1-5; no definite D call. This CDR3 has 13 residues. Germline V gene sequence: CDR1 SNHLY, CDR2 FYNNEI. The V end was cut by 4 bases, the J end by 4 bases, with 8 bases between. The CDR3 region is CASSVGKNQPQHF. DNA of the CDR3: TGTGCCAGCAGTGTTGGGAAGAATCAGCCCCAGCATTTT.

V and J are TRBV5-1 and TRBJ2-3, with no clear D. This CDR3 is built from 15 residues. Trimming removed 0 bases from V and 3 bases from J, with 11 bases in between. Germline V CDR1 and CDR2: SGHRS, YFSETQ. CDR3 region: CASSLVGQETDTQYF. CDR3 coding DNA: TGCGCCAGCAGCTTGGTTGGCCAGGAGACAGATACGCAGTATTTT.

This chain uses TRBV5-1 with TRBJ1-2; possibly TRBD1 for D (5 bases). Per the germline V gene, CDR1 is SGHRS and CDR2 is YFSETQ. This CDR3 comprises 15 residues. Trimming took 0 bases from V and 3 from J, leaving 12 bases between them. In DNA form, the CDR3 reads TGCGCCAGCAGCTTGGTTCAGGGAGTTTACTATGGCTACACCTTC. Encoded protein: CASSLVQGVYYGYTF.

V and J are TRBV2 and TRBJ2-7; D possibly uses TRBD1 or TRBD2 (5 bases each). CDR1 and CDR2 from the germline V gene are SNHLY and FYNNEI. This CDR3 spans 14 amino acids. V lost 4 bases and J lost 4, with 14 bases in between. The CDR3 protein is CASSATGARYEQYF. The DNA of the CDR3 is TGTGCCAGCAGTGCTACCGGGGCCAGATACGAGCAGTACTTC.

Comment on this clone: A much larger clonotype is one base distant, so this may be a read error. Other DNA sequences in this sample translate to the same CDR3. CDR3 in DNA: TGTGCCAGCAGCCAAGGACCCTACGAGCAGTACTTC. Translating it yields CASSQGPYEQYF. V gene TRBV3-1 (or the pseudogene TRBV3-2) combines with J gene TRBJ2-7; D is ambiguous. The CDR3 has 12 residues. V dropped 1 base and J dropped 2 bases, with 3 bases sitting between them. Germline values: CDR1 LGHDT, CDR2 YNNKEL (reference sequence).

The CDR3: CASSRRGGYSSYEQYF. The CDR3 nucleotides are TGTGCCAGCAGTAGACGGGGCGGTTATAGCTCCTACGAGCAGTACTTC. The chain is built from TRBV3-1 (or the pseudogene TRBV3-2) and TRBJ2-7; TRBD1 or TRBD2 may be the D gene (5 bases each). V was pared by 6 bases and J by 0 bases, with 18 bases between. Per germline, CDR1 LGHDT and CDR2 YNNKEL (reference sequence). CDR3 length equals 16 residues.

The chain combines TRBV6-5 with TRBJ1-4; 8 nucleotides align to TRBD1. The ends lost 1 base at V and 8 bases at J; junction bases unmatched: 6. The CDR3 length is 15 residues. Germline values: CDR1 MNHEY, CDR2 SVGAGI. CDR3: CASSYWRTGSEKLFF. The CDR3 DNA sequence: TGTGCCAGCAGTTACTGGCGGACAGGGAGCGAAAAACTGTTTTTT.

The V gene is TRBV19, the J gene TRBJ1-2; 8 bases map to TRBD1. Trimming at V came to 5 bases and at J to 4 bases, leaving 6 bases not matched to a gene. The CDR3 is 14 amino acids. Germline V CDR1 and CDR2: LNHDA, SQIVND (reference sequence). As DNA, the CDR3 is TGTGCCAGTAGTCAGGACAGGGAGGGCTATGGCTACACCTTC. Translated: CASSQDREGYGYTF.

The V call is TRBV18, the J call TRBJ1-6; 7 nucleotides line up with TRBD1. Germline V gene sequence: CDR1 KGHSH, CDR2 LQKENI. With V trimmed by 1 base and J by 9 bases, 3 bases remained unmatched. The CDR3 runs 14 residues. The CDR3 DNA follows: TGTGCCAGCTCACCACGGCAGGGGGGTTCACCCCTCCACTTT. Residues: CASSPRQGGSPLHF. Looking up the rest from reference TRBV18 and TRBJ1-6 gives the full variable domain: NAGVMQNPRHLVRRRGQEARLRCSPMKGHSHVYWYRQLPEEGLKFMVYLQKENIIDESGMPKERFSAEFPKEGPSILRIQQVVRGDSAAYFCASSPRQGGSPLHFGNGTRLTVT.

The chain links TRBV11-3 to TRBJ2-3, with 13 positions matching TRBD2. V was pared by 5 bases and J by 4 bases, with 6 bases of the junction left unmatched. The CDR3 runs 16 residues. Germline V gene data show CDR1 as SGHNT and CDR2 as YENEEA. Here the CDR3 reads CASSHGLAGVPDTQYF. The CDR3 nucleotides read TGTGCCAGCAGCCACGGACTAGCGGGAGTGCCAGATACGCAGTATTTT.